Listed below are T cell receptor beta chains from one sample, sequenced in a study of Graves' ophthalmopathy and Graves' hyperthyroidism. Each CDR3 protein is one row after TCRdb ran MiXCR on the multiplex PCR reads. Counted here are about 600,000 distinct CDR3 sequences, approximately 37% occurring once; the ten biggest clones make up about 4.6%. Sequenced material: peripheral blood or thyroid tissue (not recorded which). Every receptor here comes from an adult man with Graves' hyperthyroidism. CDR3s leave out the opening cysteine and the closing phenylalanine or tryptophan.

V gene: TRBV5-1
J gene: TRBJ2-5
CDR3 protein: ASSLGSGVETQY

V gene: TRBV9
J gene: TRBJ2-1
CDR3 protein: ASSVGDRPYNEQF

V gene: TRBV7-9
J gene: TRBJ2-1
CDR3 protein: ASSLSGQGRNEQF

V gene: TRBV7-8
J gene: TRBJ2-2
CDR3 protein: ASGFSGLYANTGELF

V gene: TRBV29-1
J gene: TRBJ2-5
CDR3 protein: SVGITAQETQY

V gene: TRBV20-1
J gene: TRBJ2-7
CDR3 protein: SAIGGTAGYEQY

V gene: TRBV19
J gene: TRBJ1-5
CDR3 protein: ASSRQLYNQPQH

V gene: TRBV29-1
J gene: TRBJ2-7
CDR3 protein: SVAGSYGQY

V gene: TRBV6-6
J gene: TRBJ2-6
CDR3 protein: ASIFAGMGAGANVLT

V gene: TRBV10-3
J gene: TRBJ2-3
CDR3 protein: AISDWTDTDTQY

V gene: TRBV7-9
J gene: TRBJ1-2
CDR3 protein: ASSIGTGDEGYT

V gene: TRBV19
J gene: TRBJ2-2
CDR3 protein: ASSIFATGNTGELF

V gene: TRBV7-9
J gene: TRBJ2-7
CDR3 protein: ASSPRRVWGAYNEQY

V gene: TRBV11-1
J gene: NA
CDR3 protein: ASTLGLAGVGQF

V gene: TRBV12-5
J gene: TRBJ1-2
CDR3 protein: ASGYPGQGARYGYT

V gene: TRBV7-2
J gene: TRBJ2-7
CDR3 protein: ASSLNRESHEQY

V gene: TRBV10-3
J gene: TRBJ1-2
CDR3 protein: AISEIAGTDGYT

V gene: TRBV2
J gene: TRBJ1-2
CDR3 protein: ASSEGDSSYGYT

V gene: TRBV5-5
J gene: TRBJ1-2
CDR3 protein: ATPWELTGSYGYT

V gene: TRBV7-9
J gene: TRBJ1-6
CDR3 protein: ASSLGEGLNSPLH

V gene: TRBV19
J gene: TRBJ2-7
CDR3 protein: ASSPGTGTYYEQY

V gene: TRBV2
J gene: TRBJ2-5
CDR3 protein: ASSLDRRNQETQY

V gene: TRBV14
J gene: TRBJ2-7
CDR3 protein: ASSQGQAPYEQY

V gene: TRBV24-1
J gene: TRBJ2-7
CDR3 protein: ATSDSDGSSYEQY

V gene: TRBV14
J gene: TRBJ1-2
CDR3 protein: ASSQTPGHLHGYT

V gene: TRBV7-9
J gene: TRBJ1-2
CDR3 protein: ASSYSDRDLGNT

V gene: TRBV6-5
J gene: TRBJ2-5
CDR3 protein: ASRDGWAQETQY

V gene: TRBV20-1
J gene: TRBJ2-7
CDR3 protein: SAPNRQGISYEQY

V gene: TRBV20-1
J gene: TRBJ1-1
CDR3 protein: SAEPSTGDTEAF

V gene: TRBV10-3
J gene: TRBJ2-5
CDR3 protein: AISDSRGEWETQY

V gene: TRBV5-1
J gene: TRBJ2-6
CDR3 protein: ASSFEGSGANVLT

V gene: TRBV9
J gene: TRBJ2-5
CDR3 protein: ASSVGWGGTWETQY

V gene: TRBV10-3
J gene: TRBJ2-7
CDR3 protein: ATDSGTDYEQY

V gene: TRBV6-5
J gene: TRBJ1-3
CDR3 protein: ASSYSRESGNTIY

V gene: TRBV4-1
J gene: TRBJ1-4
CDR3 protein: ASSQVVGLLNEKLF

V gene: TRBV20-1
J gene: TRBJ2-3
CDR3 protein: SARNSGTDTQY

V gene: TRBV9
J gene: TRBJ2-7
CDR3 protein: ASSVDWRGRAYEQY

V gene: TRBV6-5
J gene: TRBJ2-7
CDR3 protein: ASSDMGQGAYEQY

V gene: TRBV6-4
J gene: TRBJ1-2
CDR3 protein: ASSDSTGGSDYGYT

V gene: TRBV5-4
J gene: TRBJ2-7
CDR3 protein: AAGLSYEQY

V gene: TRBV2
J gene: TRBJ1-1
CDR3 protein: ASMVSTDRGTVNTEAF

V gene: TRBV29-1
J gene: TRBJ2-5
CDR3 protein: SLRQGAETQY

V gene: TRBV5-1
J gene: TRBJ2-5
CDR3 protein: ASSLVPGLALQETQY

V gene: TRBV12-3/TRBV12-4
J gene: TRBJ2-5
CDR3 protein: ASSPITGMYQETQY

V gene: TRBV29-1
J gene: TRBJ1-2
CDR3 protein: SWDTGPPRGYT

V gene: TRBV5-4
J gene: TRBJ2-7
CDR3 protein: ASSFETYEQY

V gene: TRBV5-4
J gene: TRBJ2-7
CDR3 protein: ASSLTSAHYEQY

V gene: TRBV7-9
J gene: TRBJ1-2
CDR3 protein: ASSRSESGYT

V gene: TRBV7-2
J gene: TRBJ1-1
CDR3 protein: ASSSAGAF

V gene: TRBV7-9
J gene: TRBJ1-2
CDR3 protein: ASSSQGRSYGYT

V gene: TRBV10-3
J gene: TRBJ1-2
CDR3 protein: AISRGTGYT

V gene: TRBV7-9
J gene: TRBJ2-7
CDR3 protein: ASSSQTSGGVYEQY

V gene: TRBV20-1
J gene: TRBJ1-1
CDR3 protein: SAGRGVEAF

V gene: TRBV7-9
J gene: TRBJ2-7
CDR3 protein: ASSVAGWGEQY

V gene: TRBV6-1
J gene: TRBJ2-7
CDR3 protein: ASSEALAGVSYEQY

V gene: TRBV20-1
J gene: TRBJ1-6
CDR3 protein: SARTGRSPLH

V gene: TRBV2
J gene: TRBJ1-2
CDR3 protein: ASIGANYGYT

V gene: TRBV7-2
J gene: TRBJ2-7
CDR3 protein: ASRLGAAYEQY

V gene: TRBV7-2
J gene: TRBJ1-6
CDR3 protein: ASSLSRAPLH